These T cell receptor beta chains were read from a single sample in a study of control samples from healthy donors and cancer patients. TCRdb's table, derived via immunoSEQ multiplex PCR, lists solely in-frame clones and lacks some. The repertoire includes 390,000 or so clones, 75% to 95% of them detected once, and more than 6% sits in the top ten. Sequencing was performed on PBMCs. These receptors came from a man between 40 and 49 years old with head and neck cancer. The CDR3 runs from the conserved cysteine through the conserved F or W. The D gene is left open where the match is weak. Expanded clones get a size class; other rows say once, few or many, or leave the size out.

D: NA
size: once
J: TRBJ1-5
V: TRBV27
DNA: TGTGCCAGCAGTTATAGCAATCAGCCCCAGCATTTT
CDR3: CASSYSNQPQHF

D: NA
size: NA
J: TRBJ2-2
V: TRBV14
DNA: TGTGCCAGCAGCCTCCGCGAGCGGGCAAGGGGGGAGCTGTTTTTT
CDR3: CASSLRERARGELFF

D: NA
size: NA
J: TRBJ1-4
V: TRBV28
DNA: TGTGCCAGCGGAAAAAGACAGGTGCCCAATGAAAAACTGTTTTTT
CDR3: CASGKRQVPNEKLFF

D: TRBD1
size: NA
J: TRBJ2-1
V: TRBV3-1/TRBV3-2
DNA: TGTGCCAGCAGCCGATTTGGGGACAGGGGGAACAATGAGCAGTTCTTC
CDR3: CASSRFGDRGNNEQFF

D: NA
size: NA
J: TRBJ2-5
V: TRBV5-6
DNA: TGTGCCAGCAGCTGGGGGGACGCGGAAGAGACCCAGTACTTC
CDR3: CASSWGDAEETQYF

D: NA
size: NA
J: TRBJ2-7
V: TRBV10-3
DNA: TGTGCCATCAGCCTCGGGACTGGGACCCGTCAGTACTTC
CDR3: CAISLGTGTRQYF

D: NA
size: NA
J: TRBJ2-2
V: TRBV14
DNA: TGTGCCAGCAGCCAGCCTGGTATAGGCACCGGGGAGCTGTTTTTT
CDR3: CASSQPGIGTGELFF

D: NA
size: NA
J: TRBJ1-2
V: TRBV15
DNA: TGTGCCACCAGCAGTCCCGACAGCTTCTATGGCTACACCTTC
CDR3: CATSSPDSFYGYTF

D: NA
size: NA
J: TRBJ2-1
V: TRBV4-1
DNA: TGCGCCAGCAGCCAGTCCAACCCGTTTTGGGGAGAGTTCTTC
CDR3: CASSQSNPFWGEFF

D: NA
size: NA
J: TRBJ2-7
V: TRBV6-5
DNA: TGTGCCAGCAGTTACCCAGGGAAGACTAGGGACGAGCAGTACTTC
CDR3: CASSYPGKTRDEQYF

D: NA
size: NA
J: TRBJ1-6
V: TRBV19
DNA: TGTGCCAGTAGTATACAGTCTGCTAATTCACCCCTCCACTTT
CDR3: CASSIQSANSPLHF

D: TRBD1
size: NA
J: TRBJ1-6
V: TRBV6-6
DNA: TGTGCCAGCACTCCACAGGGGGATAATTCACCCCTCCACTTT
CDR3: CASTPQGDNSPLHF

D: TRBD2
size: NA
J: TRBJ2-5
V: TRBV9
DNA: TGTGCCAGCAGCGATAGGTCGGGGGGGACGCGAGAGACCCAGTACTTC
CDR3: CASSDRSGGTRETQYF

D: NA
size: NA
J: TRBJ2-1
V: TRBV29-1
DNA: TGCAGCGTCGACGACACTTTACGCTACAATGAGCAGTTCTTC
CDR3: CSVDDTLRYNEQFF

D: NA
size: NA
J: TRBJ2-5
V: TRBV9
DNA: TGTGCCAGCAGCGTAGCTGGAGTTTTCGGGACCCAGTACTTC
CDR3: CASSVAGVFGTQYF

D: NA
size: NA
J: TRBJ2-3
V: TRBV19
DNA: TGTGCCAGTAGTACCTTCGAGGGAGGAGATACGCAGTATTTT
CDR3: CASSTFEGGDTQYF

D: TRBD1
size: NA
J: TRBJ2-7
V: TRBV3-1/TRBV3-2
DNA: TGTGCCAGCAGCCCCCGGGACAGGGACTACGAGCAGTACTTC
CDR3: CASSPRDRDYEQYF

D: NA
size: NA
J: TRBJ2-2
V: TRBV7-2
DNA: TGTGCCAGCAGCTTAGGAGCGGCGAACCCAGGACCCGGGGAGCTGTTTTTT
CDR3: CASSLGAANPGPGELFF

D: TRBD2
size: NA
J: TRBJ2-3
V: TRBV19
DNA: TGTGCCAGTAGTATAGTGCTTCTAGCGGGGAACACAGATACGCAGTATTTT
CDR3: CASSIVLLAGNTDTQYF

D: TRBD1
size: once
J: TRBJ1-6
V: TRBV11-2
DNA: TGTGCCAGCAGCTTATTTTGGACAGGGGAAAATTCACCCCTCCACTTT
CDR3: CASSLFWTGENSPLHF

D: TRBD1
size: NA
J: TRBJ1-5
V: TRBV3-1/TRBV3-2
DNA: TGTGCCAGCGGATGGGGGACAGGGGATCAGCCCCAGCATTTT
CDR3: CASGWGTGDQPQHF

D: NA
size: once
J: TRBJ2-1
V: TRBV2
DNA: TGTGCCAGCAGTGGGACCGGCTCCTACAATGAGCAGTTCTTC
CDR3: CASSGTGSYNEQFF

D: NA
size: NA
J: TRBJ2-6
V: TRBV28
DNA: TGTGCCAGCAGCTTGGGGGGGGCCAACGTCCTGACTTTC
CDR3: CASSLGGANVLTF

D: NA
size: NA
J: TRBJ2-5
V: TRBV5-6
DNA: TGTGCCAGCACAGCTTCCCCGCACCAAGAGACCCAGTACTTC
CDR3: CASTASPHQETQYF

D: NA
size: NA
J: TRBJ1-2
V: TRBV7-9
DNA: TGTGCCAGCAGCGGTGCCAGAGGGGGATCGGATGGCTACACCTTC
CDR3: CASSGARGGSDGYTF

D: NA
size: many
J: TRBJ1-1
V: TRBV7-8
DNA: TGTGCCAGCAGCTTATTCGAGGGCACTGAAGCTTTCTTT
CDR3: CASSLFEGTEAFF

D: TRBD1
size: once
J: TRBJ2-1
V: TRBV9
DNA: TGTGCCAGCAGCCCCCCGGGACAGGGAGGCAATGAGCAGTTCTTC
CDR3: CASSPPGQGGNEQFF

D: TRBD2
size: NA
J: TRBJ2-7
V: TRBV28
DNA: TGTGCCAGCTCCAACACGGGAGGGGCCCACGAGCAGTACTTC
CDR3: CASSNTGGAHEQYF

D: NA
size: NA
J: TRBJ1-2
V: TRBV19
DNA: TGTGCCAGTAGTATTAAGGCCAGGGAAAGGCATGGCTACACCTTC
CDR3: CASSIKARERHGYTF

D: TRBD1
size: NA
J: TRBJ2-3
V: TRBV4-2
DNA: TGTGCCAGCAGCCAAGATCCGGGACAGGGGGCAGATACGCAGTATTTT
CDR3: CASSQDPGQGADTQYF

D: NA
size: NA
J: TRBJ2-2
V: TRBV11-3
DNA: TGTGCCAGCAGCCGCCGTGGCGGGGTCACCGGGGAGCTGTTTTTT
CDR3: CASSRRGGVTGELFF

D: TRBD1
size: NA
J: TRBJ2-5
V: TRBV5-1
DNA: TGCGCCAGCAGCTCCGGACAGGGAAGTCCAGAGACCCAGTACTTC
CDR3: CASSSGQGSPETQYF

D: NA
size: NA
J: TRBJ1-2
V: TRBV29-1
DNA: TGCAGCATTATTGGGAACAGGGCGGGCTATGGCTACACCTTC
CDR3: CSIIGNRAGYGYTF

D: NA
size: NA
J: TRBJ1-6
V: TRBV7-8
DNA: TGTGCCAGCAGCTTGCCGCGGGTGGATTCACCCCTCCACTTT
CDR3: CASSLPRVDSPLHF

D: NA
size: NA
J: TRBJ2-7
V: TRBV2
DNA: TGTGCCAGCAGTGAGGAACGATGGGTGAAGCAGTACTTC
CDR3: CASSEERWVKQYF

D: NA
size: NA
J: TRBJ2-2
V: TRBV5-1
DNA: TGCGCCAGCCGCAGCGACGGGAACACCGGGGAGCTGTTTTTT
CDR3: CASRSDGNTGELFF

D: NA
size: NA
J: TRBJ1-1
V: TRBV6-5
DNA: TGTGCCAGCAGCCTACAGGGTGCTGAAGCTTTCTTT
CDR3: CASSLQGAEAFF

D: TRBD1
size: NA
J: TRBJ1-2
V: TRBV5-6
DNA: TGTGCCAGCAGCTGGGGACAGGGGAGCGGTGGCTACACCTTC
CDR3: CASSWGQGSGGYTF

D: TRBD2
size: NA
J: TRBJ2-7
V: TRBV9
DNA: TGTGCCAGCAGCCCCCGGGGGGACCTTCCCTACGAGCAGTACTTC
CDR3: CASSPRGDLPYEQYF

D: NA
size: NA
J: TRBJ1-1
V: TRBV9
DNA: TGTGCCAGCAGCGTCTGGGGGGAGAACACTGAAGCTTTCTTT
CDR3: CASSVWGENTEAFF

D: TRBD1
size: NA
J: TRBJ1-2
V: TRBV24-1
DNA: TGTGCCACCAGTTTTGGTCAGGGGGATGGCTACACCTTC
CDR3: CATSFGQGDGYTF

D: TRBD2
size: NA
J: TRBJ2-1
V: TRBV10-3
DNA: TGTGCCATCAGTATAGCGGGAGGTAGCAATGAGCAGTTCTTC
CDR3: CAISIAGGSNEQFF

D: NA
size: NA
J: TRBJ1-1
V: TRBV6-5
DNA: TGTGCCAGCAGTTTTTCTGAAGCTTTCTTT
CDR3: CASSFSEAFF

D: NA
size: NA
J: TRBJ1-4
V: TRBV5-1
DNA: TGCGCCAGCAGCTTGGCGGCAGGAGGAAATGAAAAACTGTTTTTT
CDR3: CASSLAAGGNEKLFF

D: NA
size: NA
J: TRBJ1-2
V: TRBV3-1/TRBV3-2
DNA: TGTGCCAGCAGCCAGTACGGTGGCTACACCTTC
CDR3: CASSQYGGYTF

D: NA
size: few
J: TRBJ1-4
V: TRBV7-9
DNA: TGTGCCAGCAGCTTAGCGACGTCAACTAATGAAAAACTGTTTTTT
CDR3: CASSLATSTNEKLFF

D: TRBD1
size: NA
J: TRBJ2-6
V: TRBV9
DNA: TGTGCCAGCAGCCTCGGGACAGGGGGAGGTTCTGGGGCCAACGTCCTGACTTTC
CDR3: CASSLGTGGGSGANVLTF

D: NA
size: NA
J: TRBJ2-1
V: TRBV30
DNA: TGTGCCTGGAGTCCAGGGGAAGGTGAGCAGTTCTTC
CDR3: CAWSPGEGEQFF

D: NA
size: once
J: TRBJ1-1
V: TRBV7-3
DNA: TGTGCCAGCAGCCCGCGGGGTCGCGGGGAGGGAGCTTTCTTT
CDR3: CASSPRGRGEGAFF

D: TRBD1
size: NA
J: TRBJ1-1
V: TRBV28
DNA: TGTGCCAGCAGCAAGGTCTACCGGACAGGGGGCACTGAAGCTTTCTTT
CDR3: CASSKVYRTGGTEAFF

D: NA
size: NA
J: TRBJ2-3
V: TRBV6-4
DNA: TGTGCCAGCAGTGACTCAGGGGACCCTACAACGGATACGCAGTATTTT
CDR3: CASSDSGDPTTDTQYF

D: TRBD1
size: NA
J: TRBJ2-3
V: TRBV2
DNA: TGTGCCAGCTCCCGGGACAGGGGACCAGATACGCAGTATTTT
CDR3: CASSRDRGPDTQYF

D: NA
size: NA
J: TRBJ2-5
V: TRBV6-5
DNA: TGTGCCAGCAATCAGGACGGCTACCAAGAGACCCAGTACTTC
CDR3: CASNQDGYQETQYF

D: TRBD2
size: NA
J: TRBJ2-1
V: TRBV5-5
DNA: TGTGCCAGCAGCTTGACTAGCGGGACCTACAATGAGCAGTTCTTC
CDR3: CASSLTSGTYNEQFF

D: NA
size: NA
J: TRBJ2-3
V: TRBV27
DNA: TGTGCCAGCACCCAAGGAGATACGCAGTATTTT
CDR3: CASTQGDTQYF